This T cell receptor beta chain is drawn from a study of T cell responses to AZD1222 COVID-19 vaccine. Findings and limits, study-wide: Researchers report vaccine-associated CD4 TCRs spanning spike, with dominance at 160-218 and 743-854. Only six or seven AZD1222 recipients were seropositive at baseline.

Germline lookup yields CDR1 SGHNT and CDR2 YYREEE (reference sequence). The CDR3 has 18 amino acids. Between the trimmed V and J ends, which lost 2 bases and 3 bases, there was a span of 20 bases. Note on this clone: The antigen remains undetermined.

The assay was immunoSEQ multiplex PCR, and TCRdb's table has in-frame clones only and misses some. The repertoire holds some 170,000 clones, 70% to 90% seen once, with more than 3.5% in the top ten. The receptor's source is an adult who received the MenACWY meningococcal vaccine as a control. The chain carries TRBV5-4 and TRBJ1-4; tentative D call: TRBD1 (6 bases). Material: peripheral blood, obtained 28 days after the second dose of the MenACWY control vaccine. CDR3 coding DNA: TGTGCCAGCAGCTTATTCGGGCAGGGGCGTGGATCTAATGAAAAACTGTTTTTT. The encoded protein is CASSLFGQGRGSNEKLFF. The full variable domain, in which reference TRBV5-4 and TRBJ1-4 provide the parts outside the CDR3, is ETGVTQSPTHLIKTRGQQVTLRCSSQSGHNTVSWYQQALGQGPQFIFQYYREEENGRGNFPPRFSGLQFPNYSSELNVNALELDDSALYLCASSLFGQGRGSNEKLFFGSGTQLSVL.